The 8 T cell receptor beta chains below come from one sample, sequenced in a study of CXCR3-negative and CXCR3-positive naive CD8 T cells. Overall study findings and caveats: Naive cells positive for CXCR3 carried more hydrophobic TRB CDR3s than CXCR3-negative ones.

Their cognate antigens are unknown. Via 5' RACE with UMI labels, TRB cDNA libraries were prepared. TCRdb re-called the 5' RACE reads and gives one entry per CDR3 protein, without DNA. This table holds roughly 100,000 distinct CDR3 sequences. The source material was naive CXCR3+ CD8+ T cells from blood. Subset reported: CD45RO-CCR7+CD27+CD95- naive CD8+ T cells expressing CXCR3 (TNR3+). These receptors all come from a human donor in good health. Some clones in this sample may be carry-over from other donors' samples.

The chain carries TRBV29-1 and TRBJ2-1; as DNA is missing, the TRBD1 call by TCRdb cannot be tested. Germline CDR1 SQVTM, CDR2 ANQGSEA. The CDR3 runs to 17 residues. The CDR3 loop reads CSAPDRRQDLNYNEQFF.

The chain carries TRBV29-1 and TRBJ2-2. This CDR3 contains 15 residues. Germline V gives CDR1 SQVTM, CDR2 ANQGSEA. The CDR3 region is CSVEDRGYNSGELFF.

CDR3 loop: CASSSIDHGTGNTGELFF. The chain couples TRBV5-1 to TRBJ2-2; TCRdb calls TRBD1, which cannot be checked without DNA. The CDR3 has 18 residues. CDR1 is SGHRS and CDR2 is YFSETQ in the germline V gene.

The chain uses TRBV4-1 and TRBJ2-3. The CDR3 loop spans 18 amino acids. Germline lookup yields CDR1 MGHRA and CDR2 YSYEKL. CDR3 sequence reads: CASSPHYLQTPGTDTQYF.

This sequence joins TRBV29-1 and TRBJ2-3; TCRdb's D gene call, TRBD2, goes unchecked for lack of DNA. CDR1 is SQVTM and CDR2 is ANQGSEA in the germline V gene. This CDR3 is 14 amino acids long. The CDR3: CSVVPSGRADTQYF.

V gene TRBV7-9 combines with J gene TRBJ2-1; absent DNA, TCRdb's TRBD1 call cannot be checked. In germline, CDR1 is SEHNR, CDR2 FQNEAQ (reference sequence). This CDR3 is 15 amino acids long. CDR3 amino acids: CASSLVQGVKNEQFF.

The chain uses TRBV29-1 and TRBJ1-1; the D call of TRBD1 rests on TCRdb alone, since no DNA is present to check it. The CDR3 totals 14 residues. From germline, CDR1 is SQVTM and CDR2 ANQGSEA. The CDR3: CSGQDTGSNTEAFF.

The chain recombines TRBV13 with TRBJ1-1. Germline V gene lookup returns CDR1 PRHDT and CDR2 FYEKMQ (reference sequence). The CDR3 sequence is 16 residues long. The CDR3 reads CASSLGSAGRGTEAFF.